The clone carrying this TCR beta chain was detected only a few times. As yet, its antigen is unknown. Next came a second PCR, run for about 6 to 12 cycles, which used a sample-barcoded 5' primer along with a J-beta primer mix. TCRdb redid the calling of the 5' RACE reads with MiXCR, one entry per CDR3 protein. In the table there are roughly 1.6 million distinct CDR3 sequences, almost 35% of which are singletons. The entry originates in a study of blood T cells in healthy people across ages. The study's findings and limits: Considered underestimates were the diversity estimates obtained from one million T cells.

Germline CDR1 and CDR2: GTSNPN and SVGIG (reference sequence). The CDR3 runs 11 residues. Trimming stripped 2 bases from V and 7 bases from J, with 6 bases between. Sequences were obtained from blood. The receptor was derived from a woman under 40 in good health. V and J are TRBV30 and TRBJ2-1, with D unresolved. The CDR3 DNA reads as TGTGCCTGGAGTAGGAAAAATGAGCAGTTCTTC. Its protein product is CAWSRKNEQFF.